This TCR beta chain stems from a study of T cells in women clearing cervical HPV infection. Study in general: Cases' blood sampling followed lesion detection by median roughly five months (90 to 200).

Study outcomes and limitations: Each sample's T-cell count was unknown, possibly confounding richness.

Of note for this clone: Its antigen is as yet unknown. Read data end 3 residues before the CDR3 end; the end is taken from the germline J gene.

The V end lost 2 bases, the J end lost 1 base, and 15 bases lay between the germline ends. This CDR3 spans 16 amino acids. Germline-derived CDR1 and CDR2 are MGHRA and YSYEKL. The table came from immunoSEQ multiplex PCR; TCRdb's copy has only in-frame clones and leaves some out. This repertoire comprises 36,000 or so clones; its ten largest clones make up around 1.7%. This TCR was recovered from a woman aged 18 to 69 with a cervical HPV16 infection that either progressed to CIN3+ or cleared (not recorded which). J is TRBJ2-7 and V is TRBV4-1; tentatively, D is TRBD1 (6 bases). Material: blood buffy coat. CDR3 amino acids: CASSQSTGTLSYEQYF. The DNA read from the CDR3 is TGCGCCAGCAGCCAATCAACAGGGACACTATCCTACGAG.